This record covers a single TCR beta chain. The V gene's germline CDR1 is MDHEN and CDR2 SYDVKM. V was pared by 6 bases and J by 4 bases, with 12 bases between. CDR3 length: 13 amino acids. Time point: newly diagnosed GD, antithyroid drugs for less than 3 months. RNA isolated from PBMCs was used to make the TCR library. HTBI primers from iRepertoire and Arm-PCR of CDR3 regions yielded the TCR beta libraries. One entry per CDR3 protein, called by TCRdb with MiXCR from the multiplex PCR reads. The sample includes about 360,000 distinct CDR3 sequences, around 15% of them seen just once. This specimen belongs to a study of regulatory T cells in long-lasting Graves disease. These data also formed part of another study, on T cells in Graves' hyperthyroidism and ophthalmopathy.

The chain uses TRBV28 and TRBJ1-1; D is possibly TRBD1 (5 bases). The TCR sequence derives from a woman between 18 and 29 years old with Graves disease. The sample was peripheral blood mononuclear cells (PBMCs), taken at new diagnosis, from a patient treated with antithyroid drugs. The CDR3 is CASRKPGGTEAFF. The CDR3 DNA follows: TGTGCCAGCAGGAAACCCGGGGGCACTGAAGCTTTCTTT.